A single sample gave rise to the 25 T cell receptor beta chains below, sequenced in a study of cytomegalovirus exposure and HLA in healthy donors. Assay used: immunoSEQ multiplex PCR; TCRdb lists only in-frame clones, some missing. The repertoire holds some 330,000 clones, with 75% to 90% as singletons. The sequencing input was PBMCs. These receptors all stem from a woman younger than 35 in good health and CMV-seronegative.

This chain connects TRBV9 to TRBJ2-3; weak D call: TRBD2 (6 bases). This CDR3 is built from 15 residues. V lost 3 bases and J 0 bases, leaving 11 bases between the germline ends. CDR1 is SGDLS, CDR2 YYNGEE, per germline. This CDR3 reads CASSARSGSTDTQYF. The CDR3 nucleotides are TGTGCCAGCAGCGCCAGAAGCGGGAGCACAGATACGCAGTATTTT.

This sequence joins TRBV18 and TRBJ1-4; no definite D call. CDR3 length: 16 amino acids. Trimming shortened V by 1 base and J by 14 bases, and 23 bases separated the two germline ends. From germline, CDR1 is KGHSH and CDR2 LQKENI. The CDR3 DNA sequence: TGTGCCAGCTCACCACTCGAGGCGGATCGGAGAAACGGTCTGTTTTTT. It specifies CASSPLEADRRNGLFF.

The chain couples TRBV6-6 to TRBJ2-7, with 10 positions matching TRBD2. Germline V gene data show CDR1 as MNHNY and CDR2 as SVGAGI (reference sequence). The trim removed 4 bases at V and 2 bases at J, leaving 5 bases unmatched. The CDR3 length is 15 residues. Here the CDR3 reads CASSSGLASTYEQYF. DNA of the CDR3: TGTGCCAGCAGTTCGGGACTAGCGAGCACCTACGAGCAGTACTTC.

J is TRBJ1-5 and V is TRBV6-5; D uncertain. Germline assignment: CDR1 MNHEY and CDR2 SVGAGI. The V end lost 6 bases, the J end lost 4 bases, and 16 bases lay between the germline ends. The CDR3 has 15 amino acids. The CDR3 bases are TGTGCCAGCAGCCAACAGACATTCCCTAATCAGCCCCAGCATTTT. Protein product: CASSQQTFPNQPQHF.

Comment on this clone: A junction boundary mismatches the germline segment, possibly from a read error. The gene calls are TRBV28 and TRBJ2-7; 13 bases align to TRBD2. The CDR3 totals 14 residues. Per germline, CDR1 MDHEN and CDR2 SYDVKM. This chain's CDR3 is CASSGGTSGIAVGF. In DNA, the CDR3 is TGTGCCAGCAGTGGGGGGACTAGCGGGATAGCGGTAGGGTTC.

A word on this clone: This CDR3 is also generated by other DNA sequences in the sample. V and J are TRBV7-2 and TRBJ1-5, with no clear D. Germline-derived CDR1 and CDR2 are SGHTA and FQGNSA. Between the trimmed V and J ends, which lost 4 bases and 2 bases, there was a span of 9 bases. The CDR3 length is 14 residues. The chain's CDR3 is CASSSHGGNQPQHF. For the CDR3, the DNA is TGTGCCAGCAGCTCCCACGGGGGCAATCAGCCCCAGCATTTT. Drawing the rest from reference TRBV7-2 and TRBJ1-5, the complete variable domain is GAGVSQSPSNKVTEKGKDVELRCDPISGHTALYWYRQSLGQGLEFLIYFQGNSAPDKSGLPSDRFSAERTGGSVSTLTIQRTQQEDSAVYLCASSSHGGNQPQHFGDGTRLSIL.

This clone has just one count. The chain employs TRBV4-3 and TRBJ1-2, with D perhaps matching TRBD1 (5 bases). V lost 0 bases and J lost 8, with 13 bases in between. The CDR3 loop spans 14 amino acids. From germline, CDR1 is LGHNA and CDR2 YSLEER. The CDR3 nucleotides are TGCGCCAGCAGCCAAGATGGGGACTTCTCGGGCTACACCTTC. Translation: CASSQDGDFSGYTF.

CDR3 sequence: CSISRVDTIYF. The CDR3, as DNA: TGCAGCATAAGCAGGGTGGACACCATATATTTT. V is TRBV29-1 and J is TRBJ1-3; tentatively, D is TRBD1 (5 bases). Trimming removed 8 bases from V and 8 bases from J, with 13 bases in between. The CDR3 consists of 11 residues. Germline V lookup: CDR1 SQVTM, CDR2 ANQGSEA. Supplemented by reference TRBV29-1 and TRBJ1-3, the full variable domain reads SAVISQKPSRDICQRGTSLTIQCQVDSQVTMMFWYRQQPGQSLTLIATANQGSEATYESGFVIDKFPISRPNLTFSTLTVSNMSPEDSSIYLCSISRVDTIYFGEGSWLTVV.

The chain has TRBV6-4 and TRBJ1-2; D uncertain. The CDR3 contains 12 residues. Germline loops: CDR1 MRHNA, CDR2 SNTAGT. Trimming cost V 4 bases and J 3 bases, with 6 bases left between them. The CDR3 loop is CASSGGDYGYTF. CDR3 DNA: TGTGCCAGCAGTGGCGGGGACTATGGCTACACCTTC.

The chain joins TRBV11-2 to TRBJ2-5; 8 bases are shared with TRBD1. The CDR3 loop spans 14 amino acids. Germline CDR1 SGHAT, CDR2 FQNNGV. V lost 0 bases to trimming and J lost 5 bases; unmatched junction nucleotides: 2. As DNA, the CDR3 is TGTGCCAGCAGCTTAGACAGGGGGCGGGAGACCCAGTACTTC. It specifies CASSLDRGRETQYF.

The CDR3 nucleotides read TGCGCCAGCAGCCAAGACAAGGGGGCAAGGCAGTACTTC. Its translation is CASSQDKGARQYF. V is TRBV4-3 and J is TRBJ2-7, with TRBD1 matching over 7 bases. Germline CDR1 LGHNA, CDR2 YSLEER. The CDR3 spans 13 residues. V lost 0 bases to trimming and J lost 9 bases; unmatched junction nucleotides: 5.

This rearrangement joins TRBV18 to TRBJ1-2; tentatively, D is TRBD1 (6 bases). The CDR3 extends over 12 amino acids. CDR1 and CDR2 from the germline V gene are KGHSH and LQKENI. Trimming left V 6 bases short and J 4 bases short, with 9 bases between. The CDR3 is CASSEDSYGYTF. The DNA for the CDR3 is TGTGCCAGCTCCGAGGACAGCTATGGCTACACCTTC. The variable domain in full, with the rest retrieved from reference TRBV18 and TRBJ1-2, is NAGVMQNPRHLVRRRGQEARLRCSPMKGHSHVYWYRQLPEEGLKFMVYLQKENIIDESGMPKERFSAEFPKEGPSILRIQQVVRGDSAAYFCASSEDSYGYTFGSGTRLTVV.

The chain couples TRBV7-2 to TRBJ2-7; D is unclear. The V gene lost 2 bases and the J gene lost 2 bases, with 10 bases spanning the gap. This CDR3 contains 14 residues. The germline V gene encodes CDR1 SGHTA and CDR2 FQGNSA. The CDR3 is CASSLNAHTYEQYF. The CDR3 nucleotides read TGTGCCAGCAGCTTAAACGCCCACACCTACGAGCAGTACTTC.

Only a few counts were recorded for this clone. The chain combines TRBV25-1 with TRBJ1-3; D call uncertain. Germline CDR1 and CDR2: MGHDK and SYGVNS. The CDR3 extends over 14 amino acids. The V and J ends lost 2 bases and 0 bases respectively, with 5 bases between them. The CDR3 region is CASSEESSGNTIYF. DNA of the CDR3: TGTGCCAGCAGTGAAGAGAGCTCTGGAAACACCATATATTTT.

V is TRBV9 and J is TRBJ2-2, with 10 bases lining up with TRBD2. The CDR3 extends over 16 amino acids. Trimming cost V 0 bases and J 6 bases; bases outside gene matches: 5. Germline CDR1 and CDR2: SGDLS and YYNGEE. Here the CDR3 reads CASSVGSLAGAGELFF. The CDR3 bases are TGTGCCAGCAGCGTAGGGAGCCTAGCGGGAGCCGGGGAGCTGTTTTTT.

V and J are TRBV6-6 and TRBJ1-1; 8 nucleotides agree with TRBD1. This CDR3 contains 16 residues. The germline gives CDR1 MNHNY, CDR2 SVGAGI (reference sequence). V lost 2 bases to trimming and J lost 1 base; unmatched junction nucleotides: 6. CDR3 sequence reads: CASSYLGQGGNTEAFF. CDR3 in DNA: TGTGCCAGCAGTTACCTAGGACAGGGTGGGAACACTGAAGCTTTCTTT.

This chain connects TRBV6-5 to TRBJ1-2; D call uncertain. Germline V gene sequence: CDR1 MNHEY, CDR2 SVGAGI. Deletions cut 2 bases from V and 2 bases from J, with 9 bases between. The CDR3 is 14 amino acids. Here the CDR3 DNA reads TGTGCCAGCAGTTACGACGGGAAGAACTATGGCTACACCTTC. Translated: CASSYDGKNYGYTF.

CDR3 coding DNA: TGCGCCAGCAGCCAGGATGGACAGTCGAGCTCCTACAATGAGCAGTTCTTC. Protein product: CASSQDGQSSSYNEQFF. The V call is TRBV4-3, the J call TRBJ2-1; TRBD1 might be the D (6 bases). Looked up from germline, CDR1 is LGHNA and CDR2 is YSLEER. The V end was cut by 3 bases, the J end by 0 bases, with 15 bases between. The CDR3 loop spans 17 amino acids.

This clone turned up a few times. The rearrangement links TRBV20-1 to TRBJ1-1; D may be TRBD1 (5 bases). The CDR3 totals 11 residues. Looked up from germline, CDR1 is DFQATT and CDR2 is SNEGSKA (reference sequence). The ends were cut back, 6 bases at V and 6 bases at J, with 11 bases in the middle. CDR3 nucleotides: TGCAGTGCCGAGCGGGGCTCTGAAGCTTTCTTT. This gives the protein CSAERGSEAFF.

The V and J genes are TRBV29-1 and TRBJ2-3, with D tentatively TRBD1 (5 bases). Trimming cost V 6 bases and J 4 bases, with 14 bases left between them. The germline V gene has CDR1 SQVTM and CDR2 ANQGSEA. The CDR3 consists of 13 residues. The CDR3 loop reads CSVLKQGPDTQYF. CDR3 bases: TGCAGCGTCTTGAAGCAGGGCCCAGATACGCAGTATTTT.

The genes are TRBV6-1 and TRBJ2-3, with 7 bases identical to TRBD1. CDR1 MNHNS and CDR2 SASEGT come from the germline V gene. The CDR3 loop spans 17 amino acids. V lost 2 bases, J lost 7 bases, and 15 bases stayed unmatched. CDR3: CASSETLDRAPVNTQYF. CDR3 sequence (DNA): TGTGCCAGCAGTGAAACCCTAGACAGGGCCCCAGTTAATACGCAGTATTTT.

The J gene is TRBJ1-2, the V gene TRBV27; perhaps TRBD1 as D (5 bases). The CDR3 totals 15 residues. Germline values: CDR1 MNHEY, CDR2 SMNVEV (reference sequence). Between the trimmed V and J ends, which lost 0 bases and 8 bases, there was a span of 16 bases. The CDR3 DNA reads TGTGCCAGCAGTTTATCGGTGGGAGGGGCGGGAGGCTACACCTTC. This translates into CASSLSVGGAGGYTF.

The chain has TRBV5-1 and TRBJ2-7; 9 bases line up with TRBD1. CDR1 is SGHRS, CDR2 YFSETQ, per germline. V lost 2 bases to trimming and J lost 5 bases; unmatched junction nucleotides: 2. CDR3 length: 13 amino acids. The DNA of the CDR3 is TGCGCCAGCAGCTTAACAGGGGGCGACGAGCAGTACTTC. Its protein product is CASSLTGGDEQYF. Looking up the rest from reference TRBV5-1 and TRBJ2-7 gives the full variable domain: KAGVTQTPRYLIKTRGQQVTLSCSPISGHRSVSWYQQTPGQGLQFLFEYFSETQRNKGNFPGRFSGRQFSNSRSEMNVSTLELGDSALYLCASSLTGGDEQYFGPGTRLTVT.

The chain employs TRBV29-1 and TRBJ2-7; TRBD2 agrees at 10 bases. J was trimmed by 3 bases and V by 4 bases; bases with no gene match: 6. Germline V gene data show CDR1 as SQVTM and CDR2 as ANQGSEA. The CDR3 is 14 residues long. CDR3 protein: CSVGLASGSYEQYF. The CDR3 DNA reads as TGCAGCGTTGGTTTGGCTAGCGGGAGCTACGAGCAGTACTTC.

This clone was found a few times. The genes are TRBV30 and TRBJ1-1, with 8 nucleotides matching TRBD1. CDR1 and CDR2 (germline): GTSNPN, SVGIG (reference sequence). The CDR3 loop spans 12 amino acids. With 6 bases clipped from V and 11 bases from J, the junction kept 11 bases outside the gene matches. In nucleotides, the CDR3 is TGTGCCTGCGGATCGGGACAGGCTGCGGCTTTCTTT. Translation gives CACGSGQAAAFF.